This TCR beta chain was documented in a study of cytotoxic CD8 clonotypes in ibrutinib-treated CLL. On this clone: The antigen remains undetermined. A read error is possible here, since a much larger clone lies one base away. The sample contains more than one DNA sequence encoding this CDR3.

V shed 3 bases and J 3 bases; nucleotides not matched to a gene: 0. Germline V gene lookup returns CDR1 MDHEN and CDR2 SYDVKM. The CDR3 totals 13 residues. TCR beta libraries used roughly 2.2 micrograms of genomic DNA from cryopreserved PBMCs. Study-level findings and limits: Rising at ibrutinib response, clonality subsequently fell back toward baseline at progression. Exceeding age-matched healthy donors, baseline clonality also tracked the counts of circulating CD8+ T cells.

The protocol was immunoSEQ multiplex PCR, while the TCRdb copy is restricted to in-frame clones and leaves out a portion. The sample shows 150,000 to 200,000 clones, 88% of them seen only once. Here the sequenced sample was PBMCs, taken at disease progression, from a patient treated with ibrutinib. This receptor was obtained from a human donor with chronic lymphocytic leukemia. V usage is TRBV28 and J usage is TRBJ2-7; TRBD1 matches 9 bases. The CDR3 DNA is TGTGCCAGCAGTTTGGGACAGGGCTACGAGCAGTACTTC. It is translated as CASSLGQGYEQYF.